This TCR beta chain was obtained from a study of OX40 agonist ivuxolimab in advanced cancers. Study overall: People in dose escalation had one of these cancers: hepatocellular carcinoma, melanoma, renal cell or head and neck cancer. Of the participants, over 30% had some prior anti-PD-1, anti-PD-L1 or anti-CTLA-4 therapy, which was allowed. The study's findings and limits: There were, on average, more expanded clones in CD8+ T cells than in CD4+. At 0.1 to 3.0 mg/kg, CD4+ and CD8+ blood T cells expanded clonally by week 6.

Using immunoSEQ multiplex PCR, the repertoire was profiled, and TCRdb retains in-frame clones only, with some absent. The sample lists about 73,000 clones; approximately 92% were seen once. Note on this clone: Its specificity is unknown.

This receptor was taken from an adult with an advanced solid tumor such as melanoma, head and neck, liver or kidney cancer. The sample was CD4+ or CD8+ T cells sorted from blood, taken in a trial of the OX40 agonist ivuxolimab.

CDR3 coding DNA: TGTGCCAGCAGCTTAATGGAGACGGGGCCTTTCATGATGTTTTTT. Encoded protein: CASSLMETGPFMMFF. The chain joins TRBV7-6 to TRBJ1-4, with a possible D match to TRBD1 (5 bases). This CDR3 comprises 15 residues. Germline V gene data show CDR1 as SGHVS and CDR2 as FNYEAQ. With 2 bases removed from V and 15 bases from J, the gap between germline ends came to 22 bases.